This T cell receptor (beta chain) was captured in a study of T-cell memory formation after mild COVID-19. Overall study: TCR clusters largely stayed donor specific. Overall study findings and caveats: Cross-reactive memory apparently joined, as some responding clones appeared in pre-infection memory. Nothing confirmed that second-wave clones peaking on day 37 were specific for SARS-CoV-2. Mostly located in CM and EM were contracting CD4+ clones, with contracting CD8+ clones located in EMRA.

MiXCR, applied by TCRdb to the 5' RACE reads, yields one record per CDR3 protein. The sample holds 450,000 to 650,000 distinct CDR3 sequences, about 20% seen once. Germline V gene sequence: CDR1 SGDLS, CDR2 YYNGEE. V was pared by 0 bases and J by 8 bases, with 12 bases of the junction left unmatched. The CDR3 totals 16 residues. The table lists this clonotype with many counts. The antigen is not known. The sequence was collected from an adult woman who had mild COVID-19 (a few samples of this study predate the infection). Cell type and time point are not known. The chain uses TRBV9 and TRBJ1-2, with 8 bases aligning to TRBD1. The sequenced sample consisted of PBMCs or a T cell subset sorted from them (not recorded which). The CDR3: CASSVAPLQTGEGYTF. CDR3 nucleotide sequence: TGTGCCAGCAGCGTAGCCCCTCTCCAGACAGGGGAAGGCTACACCTTC.